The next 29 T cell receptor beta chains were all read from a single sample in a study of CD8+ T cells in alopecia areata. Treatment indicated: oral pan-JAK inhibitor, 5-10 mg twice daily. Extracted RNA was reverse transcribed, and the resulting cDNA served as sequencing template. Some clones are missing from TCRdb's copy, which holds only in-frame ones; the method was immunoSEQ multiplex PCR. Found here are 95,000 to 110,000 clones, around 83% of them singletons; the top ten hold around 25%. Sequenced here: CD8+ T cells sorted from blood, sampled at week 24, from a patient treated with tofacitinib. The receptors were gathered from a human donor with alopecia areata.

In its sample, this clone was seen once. The CDR3 DNA follows: TGTGCCAGCACAGGTTCCGGACAGAGGAGTTTTCTTGAAGCTTTCTTT. Translation gives CASTGSGQRSFLEAFF. The genes are TRBV2 and TRBJ1-1; the D gene is possibly TRBD1 (6 bases). Deletions cut 7 bases from V and 7 bases from J, with 25 bases between. The CDR3 contains 16 residues. Germline V gene lookup returns CDR1 SNHLY and CDR2 FYNNEI.

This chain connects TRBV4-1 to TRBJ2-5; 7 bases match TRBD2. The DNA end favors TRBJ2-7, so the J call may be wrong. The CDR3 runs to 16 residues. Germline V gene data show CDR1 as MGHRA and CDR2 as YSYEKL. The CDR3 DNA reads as TGCGCCAGCAGCCAGGAACTAGCGTCCCCCAACTACGAGCAGTACTTC. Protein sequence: CASSQELASPNYEQYF.

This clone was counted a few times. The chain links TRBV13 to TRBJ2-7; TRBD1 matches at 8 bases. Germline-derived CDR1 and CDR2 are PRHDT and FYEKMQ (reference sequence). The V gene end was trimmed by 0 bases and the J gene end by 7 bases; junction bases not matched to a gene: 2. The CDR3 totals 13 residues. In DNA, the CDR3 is TGTGCCAGCAGCTTAGGGGACAGGGAGGAGCAGTACTTC. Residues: CASSLGDREEQYF.

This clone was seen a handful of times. As DNA, the CDR3 is TGTGCCAGCAGGAGTGGACTAGCGGGTACAGATACGCAGTATTTT. The encoded protein is CASRSGLAGTDTQYF. The rearrangement links TRBV6-5 to TRBJ2-3, with TRBD2 matching 11 bases. The CDR3 contains 15 residues. V shed 6 bases and J 3 bases; nucleotides not matched to a gene: 5. The germline CDR1 and CDR2 sequences are MNHEY and SVGAGI.

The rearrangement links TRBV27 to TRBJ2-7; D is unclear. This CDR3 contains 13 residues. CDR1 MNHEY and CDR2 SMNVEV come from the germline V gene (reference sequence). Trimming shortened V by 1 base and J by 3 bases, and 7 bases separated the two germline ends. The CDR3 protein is CASSLWENYEQYF. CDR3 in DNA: TGTGCCAGCAGTTTATGGGAAAACTACGAGCAGTACTTC.

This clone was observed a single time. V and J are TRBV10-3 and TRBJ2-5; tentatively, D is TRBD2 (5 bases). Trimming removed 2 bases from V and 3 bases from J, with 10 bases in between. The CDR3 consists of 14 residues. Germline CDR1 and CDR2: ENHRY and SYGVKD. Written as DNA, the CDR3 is TGTGCCATCAGTGAGCCCCCCGGGGAAGAGACCCAGTACTTC. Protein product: CAISEPPGEETQYF.

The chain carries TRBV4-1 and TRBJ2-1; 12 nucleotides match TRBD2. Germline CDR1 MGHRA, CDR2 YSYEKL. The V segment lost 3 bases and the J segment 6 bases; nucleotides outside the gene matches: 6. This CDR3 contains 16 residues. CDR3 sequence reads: CASSHKLAGGGNEQFF. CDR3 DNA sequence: TGCGCCAGCAGCCACAAACTAGCGGGGGGCGGCAATGAGCAGTTCTTC.

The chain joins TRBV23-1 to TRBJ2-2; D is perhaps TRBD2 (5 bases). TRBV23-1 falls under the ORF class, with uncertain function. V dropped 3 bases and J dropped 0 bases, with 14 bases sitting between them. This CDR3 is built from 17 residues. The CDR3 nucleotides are TGCGCCAGCAGTCAGTCCGGAGGACGCCCGAACACCGGGGAGCTGTTTTTT. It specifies CASSQSGGRPNTGELFF.

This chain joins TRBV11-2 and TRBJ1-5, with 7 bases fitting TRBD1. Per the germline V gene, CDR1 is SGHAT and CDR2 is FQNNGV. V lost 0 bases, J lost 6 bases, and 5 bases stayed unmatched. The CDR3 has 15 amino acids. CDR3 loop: CASSLDPGQSQPQHF. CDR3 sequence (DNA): TGTGCCAGCAGCTTAGATCCGGGACAGAGTCAGCCCCAGCATTTT.

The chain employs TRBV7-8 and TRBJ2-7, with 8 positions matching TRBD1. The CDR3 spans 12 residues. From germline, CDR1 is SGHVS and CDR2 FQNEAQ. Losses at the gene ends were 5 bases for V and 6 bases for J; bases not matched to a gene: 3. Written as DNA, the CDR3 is TGTGCCAGCAGCCCGACAGGGGTCGAGCAGTACTTC. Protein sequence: CASSPTGVEQYF.

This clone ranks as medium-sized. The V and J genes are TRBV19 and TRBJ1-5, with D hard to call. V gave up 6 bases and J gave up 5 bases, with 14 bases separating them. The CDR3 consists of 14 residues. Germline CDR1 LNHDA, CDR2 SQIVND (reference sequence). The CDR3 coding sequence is TGTGCCAGTAGCTTACCCGGGCCCCATCAGCCCCAGCATTTT. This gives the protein CASSLPGPHQPQHF.

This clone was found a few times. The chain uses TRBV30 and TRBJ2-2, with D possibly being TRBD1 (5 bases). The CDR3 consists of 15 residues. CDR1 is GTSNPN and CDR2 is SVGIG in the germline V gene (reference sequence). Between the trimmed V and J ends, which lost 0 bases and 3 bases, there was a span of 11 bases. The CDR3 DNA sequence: TGTGCCTGGAGTGTACAAGGGGCCGACACCGGGGAGCTGTTTTTT. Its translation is CAWSVQGADTGELFF.

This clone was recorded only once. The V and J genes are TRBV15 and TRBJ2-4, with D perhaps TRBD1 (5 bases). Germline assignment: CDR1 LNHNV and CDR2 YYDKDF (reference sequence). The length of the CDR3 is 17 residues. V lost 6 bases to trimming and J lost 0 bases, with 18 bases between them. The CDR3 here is CATRGADGTQAKNIQYF. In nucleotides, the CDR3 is TGTGCCACCAGAGGGGCAGACGGAACCCAAGCCAAAAACATTCAGTACTTC.

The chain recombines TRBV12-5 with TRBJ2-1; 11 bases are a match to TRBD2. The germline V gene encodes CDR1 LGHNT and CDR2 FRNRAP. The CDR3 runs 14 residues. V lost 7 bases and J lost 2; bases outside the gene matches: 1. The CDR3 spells CASETSGAYNEQFF. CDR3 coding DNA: TGTGCTAGTGAGACTAGCGGGGCCTACAATGAGCAGTTCTTC.

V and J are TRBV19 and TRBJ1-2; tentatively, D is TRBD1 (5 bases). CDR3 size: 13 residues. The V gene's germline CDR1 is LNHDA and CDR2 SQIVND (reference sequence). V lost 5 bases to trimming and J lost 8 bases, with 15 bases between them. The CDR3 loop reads CASSYGHLRGYTF. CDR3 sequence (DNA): TGTGCCAGTAGTTACGGACACCTGCGGGGCTACACCTTC.

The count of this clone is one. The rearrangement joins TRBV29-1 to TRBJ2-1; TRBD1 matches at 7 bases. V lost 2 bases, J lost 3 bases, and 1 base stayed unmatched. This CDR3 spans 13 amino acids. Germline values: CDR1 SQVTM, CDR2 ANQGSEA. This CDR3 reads CSVEQGDYNEQFF. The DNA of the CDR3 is TGCAGCGTTGAACAGGGGGACTACAATGAGCAGTTCTTC.

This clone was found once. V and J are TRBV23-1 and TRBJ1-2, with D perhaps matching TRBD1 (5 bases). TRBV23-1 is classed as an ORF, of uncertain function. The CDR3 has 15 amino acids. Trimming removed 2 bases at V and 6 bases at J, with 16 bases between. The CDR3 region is CASSQRDRGRDGYTF. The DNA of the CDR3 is TGCGCCAGCAGTCAACGAGACCGGGGGAGGGATGGCTACACCTTC.

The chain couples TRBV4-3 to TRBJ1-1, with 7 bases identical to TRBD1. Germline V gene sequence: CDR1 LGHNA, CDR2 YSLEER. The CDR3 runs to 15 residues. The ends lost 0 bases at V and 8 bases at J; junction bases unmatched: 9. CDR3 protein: CASSQDPTLGGEAFF. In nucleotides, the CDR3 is TGCGCCAGCAGCCAAGATCCTACCCTAGGGGGCGAAGCTTTCTTT.

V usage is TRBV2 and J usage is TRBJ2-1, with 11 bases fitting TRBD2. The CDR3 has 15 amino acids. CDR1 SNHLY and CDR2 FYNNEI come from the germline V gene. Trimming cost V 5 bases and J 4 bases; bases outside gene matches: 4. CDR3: CASSTSGGSYNEQFF. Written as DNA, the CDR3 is TGTGCCAGCAGTACTAGCGGGGGAAGTTACAATGAGCAGTTCTTC.

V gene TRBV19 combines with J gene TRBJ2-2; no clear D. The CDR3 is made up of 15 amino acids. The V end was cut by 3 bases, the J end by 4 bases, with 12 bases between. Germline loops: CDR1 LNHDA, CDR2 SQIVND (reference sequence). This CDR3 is CASSIHRRSTGELFF. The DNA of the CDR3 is TGTGCCAGTAGTATTCATCGGCGGAGCACCGGGGAGCTGTTTTTT.

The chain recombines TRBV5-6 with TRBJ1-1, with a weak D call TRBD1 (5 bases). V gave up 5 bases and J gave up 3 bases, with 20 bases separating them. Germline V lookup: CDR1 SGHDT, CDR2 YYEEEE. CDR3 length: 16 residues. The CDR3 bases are TGTGCCAGCAGTTACGGGACTGCGATCGATTACACTGAAGCTTTCTTT. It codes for CASSYGTAIDYTEAFF. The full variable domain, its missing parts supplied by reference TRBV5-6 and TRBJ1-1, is DAGVTQSPTHLIKTRGQQVTLRCSPKSGHDTVSWYQQALGQGPQFIFQYYEEEERQRGNFPDRFSGHQFPNYSSELNVNALLLGDSALYLCASSYGTAIDYTEAFFGQGTRLTVV.

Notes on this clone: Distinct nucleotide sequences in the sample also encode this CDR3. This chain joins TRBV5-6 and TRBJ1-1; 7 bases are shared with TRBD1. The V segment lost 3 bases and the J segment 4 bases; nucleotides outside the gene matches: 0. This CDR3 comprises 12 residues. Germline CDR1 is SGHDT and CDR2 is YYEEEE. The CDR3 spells CASSSGGTEAFF. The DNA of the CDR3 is TGTGCCAGCAGCTCAGGGGGCACTGAAGCTTTCTTT.

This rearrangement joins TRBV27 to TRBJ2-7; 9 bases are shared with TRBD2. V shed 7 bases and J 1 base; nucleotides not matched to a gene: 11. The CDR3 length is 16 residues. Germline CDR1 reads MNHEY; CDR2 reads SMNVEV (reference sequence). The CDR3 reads CASNPHPAGGSYEQYF. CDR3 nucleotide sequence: TGTGCCAGCAATCCCCACCCAGCGGGGGGATCCTACGAGCAGTACTTC.

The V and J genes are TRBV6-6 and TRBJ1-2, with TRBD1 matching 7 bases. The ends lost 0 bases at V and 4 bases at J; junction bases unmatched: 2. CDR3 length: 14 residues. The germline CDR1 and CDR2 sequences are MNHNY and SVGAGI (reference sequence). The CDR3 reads CASSYSAGGYGYTF. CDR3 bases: TGTGCCAGCAGTTACTCGGCAGGGGGCTATGGCTACACCTTC.

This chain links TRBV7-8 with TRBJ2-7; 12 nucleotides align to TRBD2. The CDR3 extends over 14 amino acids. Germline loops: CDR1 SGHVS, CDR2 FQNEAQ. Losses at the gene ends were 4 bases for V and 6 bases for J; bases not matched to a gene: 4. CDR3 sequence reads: CASSSWTSGTEQYF. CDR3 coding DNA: TGTGCCAGCAGCTCTTGGACTAGCGGGACCGAGCAGTACTTC.

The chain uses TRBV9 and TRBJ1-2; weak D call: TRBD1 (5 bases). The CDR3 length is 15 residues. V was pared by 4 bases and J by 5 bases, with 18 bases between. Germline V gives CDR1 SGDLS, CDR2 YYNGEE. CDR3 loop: CASSPRGGSGYGYTF. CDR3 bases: TGTGCCAGCAGCCCCCGCGGGGGGTCGGGGTATGGCTACACCTTC.

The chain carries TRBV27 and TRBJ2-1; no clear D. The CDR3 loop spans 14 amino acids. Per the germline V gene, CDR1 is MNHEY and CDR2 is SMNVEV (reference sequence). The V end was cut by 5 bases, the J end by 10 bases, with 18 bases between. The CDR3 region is CASSPWVLPREQFF. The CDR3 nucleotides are TGTGCCAGCAGTCCATGGGTTCTACCTAGGGAGCAGTTCTTC.

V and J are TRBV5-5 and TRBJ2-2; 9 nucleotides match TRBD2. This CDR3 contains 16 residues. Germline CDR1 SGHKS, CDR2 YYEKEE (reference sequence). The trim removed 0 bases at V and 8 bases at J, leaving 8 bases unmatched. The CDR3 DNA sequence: TGTGCCAGCAGCTTGGAACTTGGGACTAGCATTGGGGAGCTGTTTTTT. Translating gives CASSLELGTSIGELFF.

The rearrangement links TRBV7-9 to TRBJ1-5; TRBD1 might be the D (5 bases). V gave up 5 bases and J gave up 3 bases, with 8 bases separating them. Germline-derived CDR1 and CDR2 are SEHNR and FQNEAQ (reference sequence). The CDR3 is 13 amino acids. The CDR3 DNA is TGTGCCAGCAGCAGGGGTTACAATCAGCCCCAGCATTTT. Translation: CASSRGYNQPQHF.